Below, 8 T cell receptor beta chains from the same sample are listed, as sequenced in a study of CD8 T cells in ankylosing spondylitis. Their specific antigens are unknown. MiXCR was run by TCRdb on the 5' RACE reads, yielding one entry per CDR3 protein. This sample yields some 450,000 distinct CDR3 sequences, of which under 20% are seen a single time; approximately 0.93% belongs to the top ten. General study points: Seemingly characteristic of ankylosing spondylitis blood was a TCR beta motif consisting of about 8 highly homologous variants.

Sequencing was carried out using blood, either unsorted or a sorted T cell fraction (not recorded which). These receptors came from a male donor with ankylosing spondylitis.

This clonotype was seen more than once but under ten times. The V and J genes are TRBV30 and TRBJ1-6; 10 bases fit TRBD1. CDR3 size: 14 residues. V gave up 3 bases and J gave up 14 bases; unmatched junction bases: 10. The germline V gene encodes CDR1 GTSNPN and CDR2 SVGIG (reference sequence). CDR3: CAWSAGTGVLALHF. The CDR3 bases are TGTGCCTGGAGCGCCGGGACAGGGGTTTTGGCCCTCCACTTT.

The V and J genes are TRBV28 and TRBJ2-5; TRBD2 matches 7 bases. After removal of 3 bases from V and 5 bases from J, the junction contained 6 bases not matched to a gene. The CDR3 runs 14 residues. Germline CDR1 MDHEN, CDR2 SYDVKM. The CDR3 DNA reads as TGTGCCAGCAGTTTCCCCGGGGGGTACGAGACCCAGTACTTC. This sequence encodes CASSFPGGYETQYF.

This CDR3 is CASIGWGLNQPQHF. As DNA, the CDR3 is TGTGCCAGCATCGGATGGGGGTTGAATCAGCCCCAGCATTTT. V gene TRBV28 combines with J gene TRBJ1-5, with D maybe TRBD1 (5 bases). The CDR3 has 14 residues. Germline V gene data show CDR1 as MDHEN and CDR2 as SYDVKM. The V gene lost 7 bases and the J gene lost 4 bases, with 14 bases spanning the gap.

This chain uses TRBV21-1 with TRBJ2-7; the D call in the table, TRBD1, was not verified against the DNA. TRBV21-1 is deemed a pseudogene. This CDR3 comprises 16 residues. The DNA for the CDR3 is TGTGCCAGCAGCACTCTCCGGGACAGGGAAATCTACGAGCAGTACTTC. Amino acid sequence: CASSTLRDREIYEQYF.

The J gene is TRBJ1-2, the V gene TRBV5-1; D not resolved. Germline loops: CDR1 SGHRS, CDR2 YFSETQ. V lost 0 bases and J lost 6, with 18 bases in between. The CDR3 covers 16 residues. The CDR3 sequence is CASSLVQTLEGNGYTF. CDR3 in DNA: TGCGCCAGCAGCTTGGTTCAGACTCTAGAGGGAAATGGCTACACCTTC.

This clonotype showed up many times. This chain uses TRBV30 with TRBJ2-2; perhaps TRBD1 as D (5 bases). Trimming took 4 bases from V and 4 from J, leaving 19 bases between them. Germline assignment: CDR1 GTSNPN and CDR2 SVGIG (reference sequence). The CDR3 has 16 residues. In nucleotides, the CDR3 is TGTGCCTGGATTGGGGCCAAATCTCCGGGCACCGGGGAGCTGTTTTTT. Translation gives CAWIGAKSPGTGELFF.

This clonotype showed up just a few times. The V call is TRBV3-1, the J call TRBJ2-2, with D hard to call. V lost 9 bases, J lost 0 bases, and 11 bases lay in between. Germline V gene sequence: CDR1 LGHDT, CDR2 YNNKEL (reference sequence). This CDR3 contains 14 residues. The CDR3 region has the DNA TGTGCCAGTCAGGTGTTCGCGAACACCGGGGAGCTGTTTTTT. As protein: CASQVFANTGELFF.

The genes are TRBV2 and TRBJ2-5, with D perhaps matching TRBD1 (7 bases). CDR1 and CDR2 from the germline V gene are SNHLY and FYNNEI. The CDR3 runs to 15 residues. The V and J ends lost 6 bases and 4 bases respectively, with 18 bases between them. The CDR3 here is CASSASYRGGETQYF. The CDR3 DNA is TGTGCCAGCAGCGCCTCCTACAGGGGAGGAGAGACCCAGTACTTC.